The source of this T cell receptor (beta chain) is a study of technical replicates of blood from a handful of donors. TCRdb's table, derived via immunoSEQ multiplex PCR, lists solely in-frame clones and lacks some. The table has around 76,000 clones, about 91% seen once. The sample was T cells isolated from PBMCs. The sequence came from a human donor in good health.

CDR3 sequence: CASSRPGGTVSYEQYF. DNA for the CDR3: TGCGCCAGCAGCCGACCTGGGGGGACAGTCTCCTACGAGCAGTACTTC. This rearrangement joins TRBV4-1 to TRBJ2-7; tentative D call: TRBD1 (7 bases). The V and J ends lost 4 bases and 0 bases respectively, with 16 bases between them. The germline V gene encodes CDR1 MGHRA and CDR2 YSYEKL. There are 16 residues in the CDR3.